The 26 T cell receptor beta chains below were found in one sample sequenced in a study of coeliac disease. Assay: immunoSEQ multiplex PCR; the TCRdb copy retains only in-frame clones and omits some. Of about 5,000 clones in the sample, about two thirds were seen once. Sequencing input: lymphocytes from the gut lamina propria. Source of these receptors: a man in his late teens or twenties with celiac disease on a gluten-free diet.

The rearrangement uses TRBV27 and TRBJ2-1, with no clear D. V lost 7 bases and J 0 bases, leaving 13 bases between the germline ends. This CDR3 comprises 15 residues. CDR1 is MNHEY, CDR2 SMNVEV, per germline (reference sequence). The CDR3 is CASKFTLSSYNEQFF. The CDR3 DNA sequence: TGTGCCAGCAAATTTACCCTTAGCTCCTACAATGAGCAGTTCTTC.

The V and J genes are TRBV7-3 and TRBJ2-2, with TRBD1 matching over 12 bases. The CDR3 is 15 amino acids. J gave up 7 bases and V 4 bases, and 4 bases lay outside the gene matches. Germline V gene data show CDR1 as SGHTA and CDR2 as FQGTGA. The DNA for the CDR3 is TGTGCCAGCAGCTCCGGGACAGGGGGCTTCGGGGAGCTGTTTTTT. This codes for CASSSGTGGFGELFF. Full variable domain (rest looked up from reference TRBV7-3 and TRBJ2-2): GAGVSQTPSNKVTEKGKYVELRCDPISGHTALYWYRQSLGQGPEFLIYFQGTGAADDSGLPNDRFFAVRPEGSVSTLKIQRTERGDSAVYLCASSSGTGGFGELFFGEGSRLTVL.

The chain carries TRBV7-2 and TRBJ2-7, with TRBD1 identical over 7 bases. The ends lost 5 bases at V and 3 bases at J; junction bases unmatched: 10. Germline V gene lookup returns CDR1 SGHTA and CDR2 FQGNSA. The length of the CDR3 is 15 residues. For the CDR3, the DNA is TGTGCCAGCAGCATAAACAGGGGCATGCTCTACGAGCAGTACTTC. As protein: CASSINRGMLYEQYF.

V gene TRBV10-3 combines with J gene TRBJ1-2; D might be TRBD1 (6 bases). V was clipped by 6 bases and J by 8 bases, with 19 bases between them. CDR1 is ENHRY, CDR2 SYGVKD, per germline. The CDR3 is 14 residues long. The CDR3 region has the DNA TGTGCCATCAGACCACCAATACAGGGCCTCGGCTACACCTTC. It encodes CAIRPPIQGLGYTF.

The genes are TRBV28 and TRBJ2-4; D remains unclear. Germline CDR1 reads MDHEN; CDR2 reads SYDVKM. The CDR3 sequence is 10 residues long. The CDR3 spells CACGSHIQYF. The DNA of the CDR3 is TGTGCGTGCGGATCCCACATTCAGTACTTC. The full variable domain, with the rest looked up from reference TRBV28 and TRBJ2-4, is DVKVTQSSRYLVKRTGEKVFLECVQDMDHENMFWYRQDPGLGLRLIYFSYDVKMKEKGDIPEGYSVSREKKERFSLILESASTNQTSMYLCACGSHIQYFGAGTRLSVL.

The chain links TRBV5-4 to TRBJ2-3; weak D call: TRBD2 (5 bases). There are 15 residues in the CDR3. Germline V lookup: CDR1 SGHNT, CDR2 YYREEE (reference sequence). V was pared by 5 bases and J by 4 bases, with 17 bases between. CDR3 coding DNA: TGTGCCAGCAGGCTGGCCCTAGGAGGCTCAGATACGCAGTATTTT. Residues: CASRLALGGSDTQYF.

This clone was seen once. The CDR3 here is CASSIDGNTGELFF. The CDR3 DNA is TGTGCCAGTAGTATAGACGGTAACACCGGGGAGCTGTTTTTT. The chain employs TRBV19 and TRBJ2-2; D remains ambiguous. The V and J ends lost 0 bases and 2 bases respectively, with 4 bases between them. The CDR3 has 14 amino acids. Per germline, CDR1 LNHDA and CDR2 SQIVND (reference sequence).

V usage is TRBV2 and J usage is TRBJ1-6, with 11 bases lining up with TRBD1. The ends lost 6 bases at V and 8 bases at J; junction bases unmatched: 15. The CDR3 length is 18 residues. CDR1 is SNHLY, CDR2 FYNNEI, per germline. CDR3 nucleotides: TGTGCCAGCAGATACTCCTGGACAGGGGGCGGTATGGATTCACCCCTCCACTTT. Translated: CASRYSWTGGGMDSPLHF.

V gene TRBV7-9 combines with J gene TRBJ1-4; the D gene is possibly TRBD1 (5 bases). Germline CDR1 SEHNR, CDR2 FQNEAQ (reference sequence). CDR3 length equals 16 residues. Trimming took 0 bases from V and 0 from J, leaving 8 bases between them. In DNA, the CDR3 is TGTGCCAGCAGCTTAGCACAGGCGACAACTAATGAAAAACTGTTTTTT. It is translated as CASSLAQATTNEKLFF.

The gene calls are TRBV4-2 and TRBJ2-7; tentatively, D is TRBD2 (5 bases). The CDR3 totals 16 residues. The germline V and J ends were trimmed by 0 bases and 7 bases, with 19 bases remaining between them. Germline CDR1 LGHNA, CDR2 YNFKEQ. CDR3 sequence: CASSQDRRATPGEQYF. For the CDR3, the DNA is TGTGCCAGCAGCCAAGATCGGCGGGCCACCCCGGGGGAGCAGTACTTC.

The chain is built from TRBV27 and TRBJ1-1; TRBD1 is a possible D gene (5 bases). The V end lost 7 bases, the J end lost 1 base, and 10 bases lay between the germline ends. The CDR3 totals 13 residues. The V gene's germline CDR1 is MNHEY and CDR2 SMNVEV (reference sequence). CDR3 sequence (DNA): TGTGCCAGCAAGACAGCCCGGAACACTGAAGCTTTCTTT. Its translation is CASKTARNTEAFF.

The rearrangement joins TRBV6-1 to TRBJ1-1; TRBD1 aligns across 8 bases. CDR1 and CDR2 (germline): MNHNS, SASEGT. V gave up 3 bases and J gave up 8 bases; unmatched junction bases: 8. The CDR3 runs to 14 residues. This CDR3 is CASSESRGPHEAFF. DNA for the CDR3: TGTGCCAGCAGTGAGTCCAGGGGGCCCCACGAAGCTTTCTTT.

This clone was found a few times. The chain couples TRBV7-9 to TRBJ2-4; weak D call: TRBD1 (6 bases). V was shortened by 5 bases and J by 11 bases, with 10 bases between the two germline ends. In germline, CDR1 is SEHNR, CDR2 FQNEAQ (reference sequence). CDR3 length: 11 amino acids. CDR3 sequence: CASSPNRVQYF. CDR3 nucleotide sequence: TGTGCCAGCAGCCCCAACAGGGTTCAGTACTTC.

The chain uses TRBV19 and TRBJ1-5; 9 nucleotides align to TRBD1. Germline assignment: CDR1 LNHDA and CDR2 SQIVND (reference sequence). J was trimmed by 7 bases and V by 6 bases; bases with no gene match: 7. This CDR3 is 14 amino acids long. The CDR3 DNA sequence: TGTGCCAGTAGGGGACAGGGCATTGGACAGCCCCAGCATTTT. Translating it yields CASRGQGIGQPQHF.

The CDR3 here is CATSRGGRGDTIYF. CDR3 coding DNA: TGTGCCACCAGCAGAGGCGGCAGGGGAGACACCATATATTTT. The chain employs TRBV15 and TRBJ1-3; D may be TRBD1 (6 bases). Germline V gene sequence: CDR1 LNHNV, CDR2 YYDKDF (reference sequence). The CDR3 is 14 amino acids. The V end was cut by 1 base, the J end by 8 bases, with 12 bases between.

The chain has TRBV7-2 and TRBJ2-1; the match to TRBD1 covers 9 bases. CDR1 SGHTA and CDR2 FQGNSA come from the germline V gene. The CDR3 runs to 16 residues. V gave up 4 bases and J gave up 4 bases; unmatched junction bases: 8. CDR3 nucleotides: TGTGCCAGCAGCTCCCTCGGGACAGGGATATACAATGAGCAGTTCTTC. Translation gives CASSSLGTGIYNEQFF.

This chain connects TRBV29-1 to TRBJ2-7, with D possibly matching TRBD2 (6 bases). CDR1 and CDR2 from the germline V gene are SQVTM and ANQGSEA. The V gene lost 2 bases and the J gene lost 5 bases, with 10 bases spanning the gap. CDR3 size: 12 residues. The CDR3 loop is CSVEHRRDEQYF. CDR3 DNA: TGCAGCGTTGAACACCGGAGGGACGAGCAGTACTTC.

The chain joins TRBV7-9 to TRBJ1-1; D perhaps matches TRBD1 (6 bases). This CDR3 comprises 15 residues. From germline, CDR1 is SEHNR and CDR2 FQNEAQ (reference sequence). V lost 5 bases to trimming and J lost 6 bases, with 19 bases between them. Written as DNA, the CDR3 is TGTGCCAGCAGCCCAAGCAGGGGCTCGACCTCTGAAGCTTTCTTT. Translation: CASSPSRGSTSEAFF. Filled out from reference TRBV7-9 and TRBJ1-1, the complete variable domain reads DTGVSQNPRHKITKRGQNVTFRCDPISEHNRLYWYRQTLGQGPEFLTYFQNEAQLEKSRLLSDRFSAERPKGSFSTLEIQRTEQGDSAMYLCASSPSRGSTSEAFFGQGTRLTVV.

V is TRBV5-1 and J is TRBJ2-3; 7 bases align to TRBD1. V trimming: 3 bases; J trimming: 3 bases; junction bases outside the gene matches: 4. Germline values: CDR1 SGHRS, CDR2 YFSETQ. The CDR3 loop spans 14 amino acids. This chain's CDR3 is CASSSGRGTDTQYF. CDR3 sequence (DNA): TGCGCCAGCAGCTCCGGCAGGGGGACAGATACGCAGTATTTT.

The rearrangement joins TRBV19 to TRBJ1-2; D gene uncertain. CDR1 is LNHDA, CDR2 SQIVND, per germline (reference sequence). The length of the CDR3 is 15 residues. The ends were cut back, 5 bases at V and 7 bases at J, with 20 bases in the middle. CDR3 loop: CASSASGHGSSGYTF. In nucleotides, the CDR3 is TGTGCCAGTAGTGCGTCGGGTCACGGGAGCTCTGGCTACACCTTC.

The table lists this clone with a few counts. DNA of the CDR3: TGTGCCAGTAACAAAGCGGGGGCCAAAAACACCGGGGAGCTGTTTTTT. This encodes CASNKAGAKNTGELFF. The chain is built from TRBV19 and TRBJ2-2, with 8 positions matching TRBD2. This CDR3 region has 16 residues. The germline V gene has CDR1 LNHDA and CDR2 SQIVND (reference sequence). Trimming cost V 7 bases and J 2 bases; bases outside gene matches: 9.

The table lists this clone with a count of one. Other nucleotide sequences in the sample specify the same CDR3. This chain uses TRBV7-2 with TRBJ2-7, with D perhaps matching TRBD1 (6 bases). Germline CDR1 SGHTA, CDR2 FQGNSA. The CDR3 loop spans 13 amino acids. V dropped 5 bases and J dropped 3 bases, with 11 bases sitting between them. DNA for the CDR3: TGTGCCAGCAGCCCCCGGGACAACTACGAGCAGTACTTC. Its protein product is CASSPRDNYEQYF.

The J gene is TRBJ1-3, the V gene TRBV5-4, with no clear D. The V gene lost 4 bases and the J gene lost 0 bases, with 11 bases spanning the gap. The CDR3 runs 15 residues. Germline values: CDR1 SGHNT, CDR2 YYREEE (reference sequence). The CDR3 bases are TGTGCCAGCAGCCGGGATAACTTCTCTGGAAACACCATATATTTT. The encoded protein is CASSRDNFSGNTIYF.

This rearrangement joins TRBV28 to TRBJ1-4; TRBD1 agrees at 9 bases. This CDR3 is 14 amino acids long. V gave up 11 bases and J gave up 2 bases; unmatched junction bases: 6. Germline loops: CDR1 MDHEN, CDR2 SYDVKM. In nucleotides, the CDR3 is TGTGCCTCACAGGGGGCACCTACTAATGAAAAACTGTTTTTT. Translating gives CASQGAPTNEKLFF.

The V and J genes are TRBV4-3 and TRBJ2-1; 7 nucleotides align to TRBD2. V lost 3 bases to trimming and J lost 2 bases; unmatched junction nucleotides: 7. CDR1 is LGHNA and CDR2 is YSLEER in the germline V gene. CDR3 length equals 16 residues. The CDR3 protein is CASSHGEGRTYNEQFF. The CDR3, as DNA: TGCGCCAGCAGCCACGGGGAGGGGCGGACCTACAATGAGCAGTTCTTC.

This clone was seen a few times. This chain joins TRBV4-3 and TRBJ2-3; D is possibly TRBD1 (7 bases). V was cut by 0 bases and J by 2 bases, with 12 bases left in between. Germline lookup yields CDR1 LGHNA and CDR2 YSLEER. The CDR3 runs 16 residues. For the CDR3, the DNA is TGCGCCAGCAGCCAAGATGTCAGGGGGGTCACAGATACGCAGTATTTT. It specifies CASSQDVRGVTDTQYF.